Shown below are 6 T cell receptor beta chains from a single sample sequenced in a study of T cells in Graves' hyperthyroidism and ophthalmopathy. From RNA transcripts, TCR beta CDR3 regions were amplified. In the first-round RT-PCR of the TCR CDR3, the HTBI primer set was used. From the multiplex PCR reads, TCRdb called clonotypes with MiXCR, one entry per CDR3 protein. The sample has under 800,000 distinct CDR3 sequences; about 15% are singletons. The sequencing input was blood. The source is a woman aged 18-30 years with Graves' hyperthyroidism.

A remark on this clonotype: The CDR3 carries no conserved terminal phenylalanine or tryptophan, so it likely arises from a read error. CDR3 residues: CASSLGQGPGELFL. The CDR3 nucleotides read TGCGCCAGCAGCTTGGGACAGGGGCCCGGGGAGCTGTTTCTT. V and J are TRBV5-1 and TRBJ2-2, with 8 bases matching TRBD1. The CDR3 runs 14 residues. Trimming took 0 bases from V and 6 from J; bases not matched to a gene: 1. Germline CDR1 SGHRS, CDR2 YFSETQ.

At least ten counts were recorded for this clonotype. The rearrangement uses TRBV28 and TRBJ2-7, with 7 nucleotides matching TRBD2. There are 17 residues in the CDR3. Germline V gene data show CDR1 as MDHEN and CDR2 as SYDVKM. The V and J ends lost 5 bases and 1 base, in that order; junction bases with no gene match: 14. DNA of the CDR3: TGTGCCAGCAGTGGGGCCGGGGCTAGCGGAGCTTCCTACGAGCAGTACTTC. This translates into CASSGAGASGASYEQYF. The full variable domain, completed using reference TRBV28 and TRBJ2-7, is DVKVTQSSRYLVKRTGEKVFLECVQDMDHENMFWYRQDPGLGLRLIYFSYDVKMKEKGDIPEGYSVSREKKERFSLILESASTNQTSMYLCASSGAGASGASYEQYFGPGTRLTVT.

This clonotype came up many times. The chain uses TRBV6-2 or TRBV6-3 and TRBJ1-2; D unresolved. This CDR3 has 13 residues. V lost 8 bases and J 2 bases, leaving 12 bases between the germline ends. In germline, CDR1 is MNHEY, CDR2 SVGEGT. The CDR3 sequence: CASRPQYNYGYTF. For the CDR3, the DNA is TGTGCCAGCCGACCGCAGTACAACTATGGCTACACCTTC.

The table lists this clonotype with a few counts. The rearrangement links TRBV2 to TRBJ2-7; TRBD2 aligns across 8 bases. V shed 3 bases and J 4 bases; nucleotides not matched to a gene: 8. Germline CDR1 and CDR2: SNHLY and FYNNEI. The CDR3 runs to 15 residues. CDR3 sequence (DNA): TGTGCCAGCAGTGATATCATAGCGGGGCTTTACGAGCAGTACTTC. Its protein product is CASSDIIAGLYEQYF.

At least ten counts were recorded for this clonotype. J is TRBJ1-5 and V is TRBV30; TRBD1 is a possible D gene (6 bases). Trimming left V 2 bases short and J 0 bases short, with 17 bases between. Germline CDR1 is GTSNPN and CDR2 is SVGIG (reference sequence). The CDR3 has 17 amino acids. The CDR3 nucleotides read TGTGCCTGGAGTAGGGGGTCGGGACGGATTAGCAATCAGCCCCAGCATTTT. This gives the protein CAWSRGSGRISNQPQHF.

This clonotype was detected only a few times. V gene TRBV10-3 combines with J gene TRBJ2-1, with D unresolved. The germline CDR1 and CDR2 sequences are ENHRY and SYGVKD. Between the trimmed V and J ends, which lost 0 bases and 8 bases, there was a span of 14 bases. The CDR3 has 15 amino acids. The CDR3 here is CAISESPGMFDEQFF. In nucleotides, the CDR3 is TGTGCCATCAGTGAGTCCCCAGGTATGTTCGATGAGCAGTTCTTC.